These T cell receptor beta chains were read from a single sample in a study of read filtering for tumor transcriptome and immune sequencing. TCRdb re-called the reads through MiXCR, storing one row per CDR3 protein. The sample lists tens of thousands of distinct CDR3 sequences, approximately 15% occurring once. Input material: a population of CD138-negative cells sorted from bone marrow. All receptors come from a donor over 35 with multiple myeloma. The CDR3 runs from the conserved cysteine through the conserved F or W. A D gene is named only where the DNA matches it firmly. Clone size is stated in some rows and not others, as once, few, many or a class when expanded.

clone_size	j_call	v_call	d_call	cdr3_nt	cdr3_aa
many	TRBJ2-1	TRBV7-2	NA	TGTGCCAGCAGCTTAGCCCCCGTCCCGACTAGGGAGGAGGGTGAGCAGTTCTTC	CASSLAPVPTREEGEQFF
many	TRBJ2-1	TRBV5-4	TRBD1	TGTGCCAGCAGCGAAAGCTCACAGGGGGCACCCTACAATGAGCAGTTCTTC	CASSESSQGAPYNEQFF
many	TRBJ2-5	TRBV7-9	NA	TGTGCCAGCAGCTTACAGGGGAAGAGACAAGAGACCCAGTACTTC	CASSLQGKRQETQYF
many	TRBJ2-1	TRBV19	TRBD2	TGTGCCAGTAGTATCTATCCGGGACTAGCGGGGTACAATGAGCAGTTCTTC	CASSIYPGLAGYNEQFF
many	TRBJ1-3	TRBV9	NA	TGTGCCAGCAGCGTATTTTCGGGTCGCTCTGGAAACACCATATATTTT	CASSVFSGRSGNTIYF
many	TRBJ1-1	TRBV7-8	NA	TGTGCCAGCAGCTTAGACAGGGTTGTTAAAGCTTTCTTT	CASSLDRVVKAFF
many	TRBJ2-2	TRBV12-3/TRBV12-4	TRBD2	TGTGCCAGCATATCCGGGAGGACGAACACCGGGGAGCTGTTTTTT	CASISGRTNTGELFF
NA	TRBJ2-7	TRBV6-2/TRBV6-3	NA	TGTGCCAGCAGCATTCACAGAAGGGACTCCTGCGAGCAGTACTTC	CASSIHRRDSCEQYF
many	TRBJ2-1	TRBV5-1	NA	TGCGCCAGCAGCTCAGAGCGACAGGGGACGGCGGGAGGCCTCTACAATGAGCAGTTCTTC	CASSSERQGTAGGLYNEQFF
NA	TRBJ2-3	TRBV6-2/TRBV6-3	NA	TGTGCCAGCACCAATCTCGCGCCGGAGACCCAAACAGATACGCAGTATTTT	CASTNLAPETQTDTQYF
many	TRBJ2-7	TRBV10-2	TRBD1	TGCGCCAGCAGTGAGAGGGGTGGGACAGGAAACGTCCACGAGCAGTACTTC	CASSERGGTGNVHEQYF
many	TRBJ2-1	TRBV20-1	NA	TGCAGTGCTAGAGCCGGCCCGACCTACAATGAGCAGTTCTTC	CSARAGPTYNEQFF
many	TRBJ2-1	TRBV14	TRBD2	TGTGCCAGCAGCCGAGGACTAGCGGGAGGGTCCTACAATGAGCAGTTCTTC	CASSRGLAGGSYNEQFF
many	TRBJ2-1	TRBV10-3	NA	TGTGCCATCAGAGCCAGGGGGGCCCAGTCGAATGAGCAGTTCTTC	CAIRARGAQSNEQFF
NA	TRBJ2-5	TRBV13	TRBD2	TGTGCCAGCAGCTCCCCCGGACAAGCGGGAGGGCCGCTAATAGAGACCCAGTACTTC	CASSSPGQAGGPLIETQYF
many	TRBJ1-1	TRBV6-1	NA	TGTGCCAGCAGGGAACGAAAAAACACTGAAGCTTTCTTT	CASRERKNTEAFF